The sample holds many counts of the clone carrying this TCR beta chain. This sample is part of a study of T cells in Graves' hyperthyroidism and ophthalmopathy. The CDR3 is made up of 14 amino acids. Trimming cost V 4 bases and J 0 bases, with 8 bases left between them. The TCR beta CDR3 regions underwent amplification using RNA transcripts as the source. Carried out on the TCR CDR3, a first-round RT-PCR used the HTBI primer set. One entry per CDR3 protein results from TCRdb running MiXCR on the multiplex PCR reads. There are a few hundred thousand distinct CDR3 sequences in the sample; 15% to 18% occur only once, and 28% lies in the top ten.

This TCR was sampled from a woman aged 18-30 years with Graves' hyperthyroidism that later progressed to Graves' ophthalmopathy. This chain uses TRBV12-3 or TRBV12-4 with TRBJ2-3; D is perhaps TRBD2 (6 bases). Sequencing was performed on blood. The CDR3 loop reads CASSSGGSTDTQYF. CDR3 coding DNA: TGTGCCAGCAGTTCCGGAGGGAGCACAGATACGCAGTATTTT.